These T cell receptor beta chains were read from a single sample in a study of cytomegalovirus exposure and HLA in healthy donors. Profiled with immunoSEQ multiplex PCR; TCRdb holds only in-frame clones, not every one. The repertoire includes roughly 100,000 clones, 60% to 85% of them detected once, and 3.5% to 4.5% sits in the top ten. Sequenced: PBMCs. These receptors were collected from a man aged 50-60 years in good health and CMV-seropositive. The CDR3 runs from the conserved cysteine through the conserved F or W. The D gene is left open where the match is weak. Some rows have no size entry. The others give once, few or many, or a class for an expanded clone.

size,D,J,V,DNA,CDR3
-,TRBD1,TRBJ2-7,TRBV28,TGTGCCAGCAGTTCCCCAGGGACAGTAGGTGGCGAGCAGTACTTC,CASSSPGTVGGEQYF
-,TRBD2,TRBJ2-5,TRBV10-1,TGCGCCAGCAGTGAGTTTAGGACTAGCGGGAGGACGGAGACCCAGTACTTC,CASSEFRTSGRTETQYF
once,TRBD1,TRBJ1-2,TRBV2,TGTGCCAGCAGCGCAAGGGACAGGGACTACTATGGCTACACCTTC,CASSARDRDYYGYTF
once,-,TRBJ2-5,TRBV18,TGTGCCAGCTCAACTCCGGGTGAGACCCAGTACTTC,CASSTPGETQYF
-,TRBD2,TRBJ2-7,TRBV5-4,TGTGCCAGCAGCTTGGGCGCTAGCGGGAATCTCGAGCAGTACTTC,CASSLGASGNLEQYF
once,TRBD2,TRBJ2-7,TRBV28,TGTGCCAGCAGTCCCCCCGGGACTAGCCTAACCCTCGAGCAGTACTTC,CASSPPGTSLTLEQYF
-,-,TRBJ2-2,TRBV6-6,TGTGCCAGCAGCCCTCGGGGTACCGGGGAGCTGTTTTTT,CASSPRGTGELFF
-,TRBD1,TRBJ2-5,TRBV7-8,TGTGCCAGCAGCCGAGACAGGGGGGAGGAAGAGACCCAGTACTTC,CASSRDRGEEETQYF
-,TRBD1,TRBJ1-2,TRBV28,TGTGCCAGCAGTCCCCTTGGACAGGGATATGGCTACACCTTC,CASSPLGQGYGYTF
-,TRBD2,TRBJ2-3,TRBV5-1,TGCGCCAGCAGCCCAACAGCGGGAGGGCCTACAGATACGCAGTATTTT,CASSPTAGGPTDTQYF
once,TRBD1,TRBJ1-2,TRBV2,TGTGCCAGCAGTGATGAGGGAGAGACAGGGTCGAGCTATGGCTACACCTTC,CASSDEGETGSSYGYTF
-,-,TRBJ1-4,TRBV28,TGCCTCCGGACTAATGAAAAACTGTTTTTT,CLRTNEKLFF
-,-,TRBJ2-7,TRBV18,TGTGCCAGCTCACCAGCAAGGACAGACACCTACGAGCAGTACTTC,CASSPARTDTYEQYF
-,-,TRBJ2-1,TRBV27,TGTGCCAGCAGTTCACGACTAGGTAGGAATGAGCAGTTCTTC,CASSSRLGRNEQFF
-,-,TRBJ2-3,TRBV5-1,TGCGCCAGCAGCTTGGCGGGCACAGATACGCAGTATTTT,CASSLAGTDTQYF
-,TRBD1,TRBJ2-1,TRBV7-7,TGTGCCAGCAGCTCACAGGGGTCGAGCGAGCAGTTCTTC,CASSSQGSSEQFF
-,-,TRBJ2-2,TRBV2,TGTGCCAGCAGTGAACAGGGCCCGAACACCGGGGAGCTGTTTTTT,CASSEQGPNTGELFF
-,TRBD1,TRBJ2-6,TRBV15,TGTGCCACGAGCCGGGACAGTGTATCCGGGGCCAACGTCCTGACTTTC,CATSRDSVSGANVLTF
few,TRBD2,TRBJ2-2,TRBV5-1,TGCGCCAGCAGCTTGGCATTGAGGACTAGCGGGAGGAACACCGGGGAGCTGTTTTTT,CASSLALRTSGRNTGELFF
-,-,TRBJ2-3,TRBV9,TGTGCCAGCAGCGTTCTGGGCCGGATGAGCACAGATACGCAGTATTTT,CASSVLGRMSTDTQYF
-,-,TRBJ2-3,TRBV7-8,TGTGCCAGCAGCCTCCGGGAGTCGGTAGATACGCAGTATTTT,CASSLRESVDTQYF
-,-,TRBJ2-6,TRBV7-3,TGTGCCAGCAGCCAGACAGGAACCTCTGGGGCCAACGTCCTGACTTTC,CASSQTGTSGANVLTF
few,-,TRBJ1-2,TRBV7-2,TGTGCCAGCAGAACAGGGATAGCTAACTATGGCTACACCTTC,CASRTGIANYGYTF
-,-,TRBJ2-5,TRBV27,TGTGCCAGCAGTTTATGGGCCCAAGAGACCCAGTACTTC,CASSLWAQETQYF
-,-,TRBJ2-7,TRBV7-8,TGTGCCAGCAGCTTAGGGTCGAGACAATCCTACGAGCAGTACTTC,CASSLGSRQSYEQYF
-,TRBD1,TRBJ2-7,TRBV5-3,TGTGCCAGAAGCTTGCGCCCCATTGACAGGGGGAACTACGAGCAGTACTTC,CARSLRPIDRGNYEQYF
-,TRBD2,TRBJ2-1,TRBV5-1,TGCGCCAGCAGCTTGGGGACTAGCGTCAATGAGCAGTTCTTC,CASSLGTSVNEQFF
-,TRBD2,TRBJ2-7,TRBV7-8,TGTGCCAGCAGCTATGGGACTAGCGGGATAAACACCTACGAGCAGTACTTC,CASSYGTSGINTYEQYF
-,TRBD2,TRBJ2-7,TRBV20-1,TGTGGGACTAGCGGTACCTACGAGCAGTACTTC,CGTSGTYEQYF
-,TRBD1,TRBJ2-7,TRBV6-1,TGTGCCAGCAGCATAGGAATTAGGGGGCGGGAGCAGTACTTC,CASSIGIRGREQYF
-,-,TRBJ1-2,TRBV29-1,TGCAGCGTAGGACAGAAATATGGCTACACCTTC,CSVGQKYGYTF
-,TRBD2,TRBJ2-1,TRBV11-3,TGTGCCAGCAGCCATGGACTAGCGGGAGAGTTCAATGAGCAGTTCTTC,CASSHGLAGEFNEQFF
-,-,TRBJ2-7,TRBV2,TGTGCCAGCAAAGAAAATCGACAGTCCTACGAGCAGTACTTC,CASKENRQSYEQYF
few,TRBD1,TRBJ1-4,TRBV14,TGTGCCAGCAGCCAAGCCCCAAAACAGACAGGGGTCGGGAATGAAAAACTGTTTTTT,CASSQAPKQTGVGNEKLFF
-,-,TRBJ2-3,TRBV28,TGTGCCAGCAGTCCCGGTTCGGCTCAGGAAGATACGCAGTATTTT,CASSPGSAQEDTQYF
-,-,TRBJ1-5,TRBV7-2,TGTGCCAGCAGCTTAGACATCTATCAGCCCCAGCATTTT,CASSLDIYQPQHF
few,TRBD2,TRBJ2-1,TRBV5-1,TGCGCCAGCAGCGGAGCTTACACTAGGACTAGAAGGGGCGATGAGCAGTTCTTC,CASSGAYTRTRRGDEQFF
-,-,TRBJ2-7,TRBV27,TGTGCCAGCAGTTTAGAGCTGAGCTCCTACGAGCAGTACTTC,CASSLELSSYEQYF
-,TRBD2,TRBJ2-5,TRBV7-2,TGTGCCAGCAGCACCCGGACTAGCGGGAGTAGAGAGACCCAGTACTTC,CASSTRTSGSRETQYF
-,-,TRBJ2-7,TRBV5-4,TGTGCCAGCAGCTTGGAACAGGGTAGTTCCGAGCAGTACTTC,CASSLEQGSSEQYF
-,-,TRBJ2-2,TRBV28,TGTGCGCACTGTGTTGCGAACACCGGGGAGCTGTTTTTT,CAHCVANTGELFF
-,-,TRBJ1-6,TRBV30,TGTGCCTGGAGTGTTCTGGACATTAATTCACCCCTCCACTTT,CAWSVLDINSPLHF
-,TRBD1,TRBJ1-5,TRBV7-9,TGTGCCAGCAGCTTAGGGGACAGGTCATATAGCAATCAGCCCCAGCATTTT,CASSLGDRSYSNQPQHF
-,-,TRBJ2-7,TRBV30,TGTGCCTGGAGTGTACTAGGGACAAAGACCTCCTACGAGCAGTACTTC,CAWSVLGTKTSYEQYF
-,-,TRBJ2-6,TRBV28,TGTGCCAGCAGTGTCCCCGGGACATCTGGGGCCAACGTCCTGACTTTC,CASSVPGTSGANVLTF
-,TRBD2,TRBJ2-1,TRBV9,TGTGCCAGCAGCGTAGCGGGAGGGATCTACAATGAGCAGTTCTTC,CASSVAGGIYNEQFF
-,-,TRBJ1-2,TRBV28,TGTGCCAGCAGTTTTGGACTCGGCTACACCTTC,CASSFGLGYTF
few,TRBD2,TRBJ2-1,TRBV11-3,TGTGCCAGCAGCATCCAAACCTTGACTAGCGGGAGGGCCAATGAGCAGTTCTTC,CASSIQTLTSGRANEQFF